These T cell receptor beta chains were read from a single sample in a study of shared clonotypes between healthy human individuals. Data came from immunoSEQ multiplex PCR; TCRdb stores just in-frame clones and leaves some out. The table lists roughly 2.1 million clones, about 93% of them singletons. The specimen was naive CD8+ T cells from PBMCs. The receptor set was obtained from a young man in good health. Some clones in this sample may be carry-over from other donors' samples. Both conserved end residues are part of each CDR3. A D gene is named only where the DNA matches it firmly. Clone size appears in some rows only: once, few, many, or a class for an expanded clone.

CDR3: CASSQSVRSDEQFF
DNA: TGTGCCAGCAGCCAATCTGTCCGGTCGGATGAGCAGTTCTTC
J: TRBJ2-1
size: NA
V: TRBV4-2
D: NA

CDR3: CASSEAGGNYGYTF
DNA: TGCGCCAGCAGTGAGGCTGGCGGAAACTATGGCTACACCTTC
J: TRBJ1-2
size: NA
V: TRBV10-2
D: NA

CDR3: CAISGGRLGHKATDTQYF
DNA: TGTGCCATCAGTGGGGGACGGCTAGGGCATAAAGCCACAGATACGCAGTATTTT
J: TRBJ2-3
size: NA
V: TRBV10-3
D: NA

CDR3: CASNPSGAGLYNEQFF
DNA: TGTGCCAGCAATCCTAGCGGAGCTGGATTATACAATGAGCAGTTCTTC
J: TRBJ2-1
size: NA
V: TRBV2
D: TRBD2

CDR3: CASSLSLGLAGENVRYNEQFF
DNA: TGTGCCAGCAGCTTAAGTTTGGGACTAGCGGGGGAAAATGTAAGGTACAATGAGCAGTTCTTC
J: TRBJ2-1
size: NA
V: TRBV7-3
D: TRBD2

CDR3: CASSLAYGRGEQFF
DNA: TGTGCCAGCAGCTTAGCGTACGGACGGGGGGAGCAGTTCTTC
J: TRBJ2-1
size: NA
V: TRBV7-8
D: NA

CDR3: CASSIRQATYEQYF
DNA: TGTGCCAGTAGTATTCGACAGGCCACCTACGAGCAGTACTTC
J: TRBJ2-7
size: NA
V: TRBV19
D: NA

CDR3: CASSLAAQVLSGVEQYF
DNA: TGTGCCAGCAGCTTAGCGGCACAGGTTCTATCTGGGGTCGAGCAGTACTTC
J: TRBJ2-7
size: once
V: TRBV7-2
D: NA

CDR3: CASKVAQITDMNTEAFF
DNA: TGTGCCAGCAAGGTTGCACAGATTACAGACATGAACACTGAAGCTTTCTTT
J: TRBJ1-1
size: NA
V: TRBV27
D: NA

CDR3: CASSQTGTGGYGYTF
DNA: TGTGCCAGCAGTCAAACCGGGACAGGGGGCTATGGCTACACCTTC
J: TRBJ1-2
size: once
V: TRBV7-9
D: TRBD1

CDR3: CASSSGQTTEAFF
DNA: TGCGCCAGCAGCAGTGGACAGACCACTGAAGCTTTCTTT
J: TRBJ1-1
size: NA
V: TRBV5-1
D: NA

CDR3: CASSFGIIPGHQGAGYTF
DNA: TGTGCCAGCAGCTTTGGGATCATCCCGGGACACCAAGGGGCCGGCTACACCTTC
J: TRBJ1-2
size: NA
V: TRBV5-5
D: NA

CDR3: CASSLGGSLGDTQYF
DNA: TGTGCCAGCAGCTTAGGCGGGAGTTTAGGAGATACGCAGTATTTT
J: TRBJ2-3
size: once
V: TRBV11-2
D: TRBD2

CDR3: CASSAARANTGELFF
DNA: TGTGCCAGCAGCGCCGCTAGGGCGAACACCGGGGAGCTGTTTTTT
J: TRBJ2-2
size: NA
V: TRBV11-2
D: NA

CDR3: CASSDSLAGGPTIPYEQYF
DNA: TGCGCCAGCAGTGATTCACTAGCGGGAGGGCCGACCATCCCCTACGAGCAGTACTTC
J: TRBJ2-7
size: once
V: TRBV10-1
D: TRBD2

CDR3: CASSTTAIYTGELFF
DNA: TGTGCCAGTAGTACGACAGCGATCTACACCGGGGAGCTGTTTTTT
J: TRBJ2-2
size: NA
V: TRBV19
D: NA

CDR3: CASSVAGGAESQPQHF
DNA: TGTGCCAGCAGCGTAGCTGGGGGGGCCGAATCTCAGCCCCAGCATTTT
J: TRBJ1-5
size: NA
V: TRBV9
D: NA

CDR3: CASSLAEGGSFPPWDEQFF
DNA: TGTGCCAGCAGCTTGGCCGAGGGGGGCAGCTTCCCCCCCTGGGATGAGCAGTTCTTC
J: TRBJ2-1
size: NA
V: TRBV5-6
D: NA

CDR3: CASSLRPGQETQYF
DNA: TGTGCCAGCAGCTTGAGGCCGGGGCAGGAGACCCAGTACTTC
J: TRBJ2-5
size: NA
V: TRBV5-6
D: NA

CDR3: CASSEPGSNEQFF
DNA: TGCGCCAGCAGTGAACCGGGGAGCAATGAGCAGTTCTTC
J: TRBJ2-1
size: NA
V: TRBV10-2
D: NA

CDR3: CASSDALLLYGYTF
DNA: TGTGCCAGCAGTGACGCCTTGCTTCTATATGGCTACACCTTC
J: TRBJ1-2
size: NA
V: TRBV6-1
D: NA

CDR3: CASSLELRHMNTEAFF
DNA: TGTGCCAGCAGCTTAGAGCTCCGACATATGAACACTGAAGCTTTCTTT
J: TRBJ1-1
size: once
V: TRBV7-9
D: NA

CDR3: CASSPLGQDEAYNEQFF
DNA: TGTGCCAGCAGTCCGCTAGGACAGGATGAAGCCTACAATGAGCAGTTCTTC
J: TRBJ2-1
size: NA
V: TRBV27
D: TRBD1

CDR3: CATSKGLAGANVLTF
DNA: TGTGCCACCAGCAAGGGGTTGGCGGGGGCCAACGTCCTGACTTTC
J: TRBJ2-6
size: NA
V: TRBV15
D: NA

CDR3: CASMPGLAGSSYNEQFF
DNA: TGTGCCAGCATGCCCGGACTAGCGGGGTCCTCCTACAATGAGCAGTTCTTC
J: TRBJ2-1
size: NA
V: TRBV2
D: TRBD2

CDR3: CASSPGSLYEQYF
DNA: TGTGCCAGCTCACCCGGCAGCCTCTACGAGCAGTACTTC
J: TRBJ2-7
size: NA
V: TRBV18
D: NA

CDR3: CASSYFRGGRYEQYF
DNA: TGTGCCAGCAGCTACTTCCGTGGAGGGCGCTACGAGCAGTACTTC
J: TRBJ2-7
size: NA
V: TRBV5-4
D: NA

CDR3: CASRPGGGPDTQYF
DNA: TGTGCCAGCAGGCCAGGAGGAGGGCCAGATACGCAGTATTTT
J: TRBJ2-3
size: NA
V: TRBV13
D: NA

CDR3: CASSTGPATNEKLFF
DNA: TGTGCCAGCAGTACCGGACCTGCAACTAATGAAAAACTGTTTTTT
J: TRBJ1-4
size: few
V: TRBV2
D: NA

CDR3: CASSLVVSRGQGAWINEQYF
DNA: TGCGCCAGCAGCTTGGTTGTGTCCAGGGGACAGGGGGCGTGGATTAACGAGCAGTACTTC
J: TRBJ2-7
size: once
V: TRBV5-1
D: TRBD1

CDR3: CASSIIAGVPNEQFF
DNA: TGTGCCAGTAGTATCATAGCGGGAGTCCCCAATGAGCAGTTCTTC
J: TRBJ2-1
size: NA
V: TRBV19
D: TRBD2

CDR3: CASSSRLGQGHSGANVLTF
DNA: TGTGCCAGCAGTTCTAGGCTGGGGCAGGGCCACTCTGGGGCCAACGTCCTGACTTTC
J: TRBJ2-6
size: NA
V: TRBV27
D: NA

CDR3: CASSLSDMGSAKNIQYF
DNA: TGCGCCAGCAGCCTAAGTGACATGGGCTCTGCCAAAAACATTCAGTACTTC
J: TRBJ2-4
size: NA
V: TRBV5-1
D: NA

CDR3: CASSWGSRYNEQFF
DNA: TGTGCCAGTAGTTGGGGGTCCCGTTACAATGAGCAGTTCTTC
J: TRBJ2-1
size: NA
V: TRBV19
D: NA

CDR3: CASSPDRGGGYTF
DNA: TGTGCCAGCAGTCCCGACAGGGGGGGTGGCTACACCTTC
J: TRBJ1-2
size: NA
V: TRBV27
D: TRBD1

CDR3: CASSQAGGLYYEQYF
DNA: TGCGCCAGCAGCCAAGCAGGGGGTTTGTACTACGAGCAGTACTTC
J: TRBJ2-7
size: NA
V: TRBV4-1
D: TRBD1

CDR3: CASSLSSGENQPQHF
DNA: TGTGCCAGCAGTTTATCGTCGGGCGAAAATCAGCCCCAGCATTTT
J: TRBJ1-5
size: NA
V: TRBV27
D: NA

CDR3: CASSSDGSSTNEQFF
DNA: TGTGCCAGCAGTTCGGACGGAAGCTCTACAAATGAGCAGTTCTTC
J: TRBJ2-1
size: NA
V: TRBV6-5
D: NA

CDR3: CASRTSGFPSYEQYF
DNA: TGTGCCAGCCGCACTAGCGGGTTCCCATCCTACGAGCAGTACTTC
J: TRBJ2-7
size: NA
V: TRBV6-1
D: TRBD2

CDR3: CASSMGLGSSYEQFF
DNA: TGCGCCAGCAGCATGGGACTAGGTAGCTCCTATGAGCAGTTCTTC
J: TRBJ2-1
size: NA
V: TRBV5-1
D: TRBD2

CDR3: CASSEWAENYEQYF
DNA: TGTGCCAGCAGTGAATGGGCGGAGAACTACGAGCAGTACTTC
J: TRBJ2-7
size: NA
V: TRBV2
D: NA

CDR3: CASSLVGSRVTEAFF
DNA: TGTGCCAGCAGCTTAGTGGGTTCTCGAGTCACTGAAGCTTTCTTT
J: TRBJ1-1
size: NA
V: TRBV7-2
D: NA

CDR3: CASRGLAGANEQFF
DNA: TGTGCCAGCAGGGGACTAGCGGGGGCTAATGAGCAGTTCTTC
J: TRBJ2-1
size: NA
V: TRBV6-4
D: TRBD2

CDR3: CASSPGQHQPQHF
DNA: TGTGCCAGCAGCCCAGGGCAGCACCAGCCCCAGCATTTT
J: TRBJ1-5
size: NA
V: TRBV7-8
D: NA

CDR3: CASSLLLATDTQYF
DNA: TGTGCCAGCAGCTTATTACTGGCAACAGATACGCAGTATTTT
J: TRBJ2-3
size: NA
V: TRBV7-2
D: NA

CDR3: CASRGGRLETQYF
DNA: TGTGCCAGCAGGGGGGGCAGGTTAGAGACCCAGTACTTC
J: TRBJ2-5
size: NA
V: TRBV6-5
D: NA